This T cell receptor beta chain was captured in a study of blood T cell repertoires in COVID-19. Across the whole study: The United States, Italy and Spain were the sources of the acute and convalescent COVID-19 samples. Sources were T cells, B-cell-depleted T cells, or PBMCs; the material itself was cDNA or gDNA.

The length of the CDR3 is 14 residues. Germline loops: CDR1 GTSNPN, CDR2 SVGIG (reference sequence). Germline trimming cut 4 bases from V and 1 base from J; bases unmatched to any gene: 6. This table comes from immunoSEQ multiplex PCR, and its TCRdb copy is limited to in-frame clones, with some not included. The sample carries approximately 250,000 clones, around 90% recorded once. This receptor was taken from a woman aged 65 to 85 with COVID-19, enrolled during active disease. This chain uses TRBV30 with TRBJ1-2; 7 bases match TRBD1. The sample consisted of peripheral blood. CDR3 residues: CAWTGDRYNYGYTF. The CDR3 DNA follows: TGTGCCTGGACGGGGGACAGATATAACTATGGCTACACCTTC.